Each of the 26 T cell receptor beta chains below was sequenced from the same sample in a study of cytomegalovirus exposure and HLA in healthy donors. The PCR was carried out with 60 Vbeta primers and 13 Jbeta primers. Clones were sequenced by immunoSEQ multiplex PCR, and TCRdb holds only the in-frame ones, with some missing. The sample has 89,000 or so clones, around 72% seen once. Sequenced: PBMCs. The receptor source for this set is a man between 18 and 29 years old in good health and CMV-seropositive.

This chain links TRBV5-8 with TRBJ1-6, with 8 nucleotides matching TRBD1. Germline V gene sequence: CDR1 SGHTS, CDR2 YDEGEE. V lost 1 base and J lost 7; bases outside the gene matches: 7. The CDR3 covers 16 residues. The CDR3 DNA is TGTGCCAGCAGCTTGACAGGGGGGGCGATCAATTCACCCCTCCACTTT. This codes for CASSLTGGAINSPLHF.

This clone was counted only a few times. CDR3 DNA sequence: TGCGCCAGCAGCTTGGGATTCCAGGGGGCGTACGGCTACACCTTC. Residues: CASSLGFQGAYGYTF. The genes are TRBV5-1 and TRBJ1-2; 8 positions match TRBD1. Germline CDR1 and CDR2: SGHRS and YFSETQ. The CDR3 has 15 residues. The J segment lost 8 bases and the V segment lost 0 bases, leaving 9 bases of the junction unmatched.

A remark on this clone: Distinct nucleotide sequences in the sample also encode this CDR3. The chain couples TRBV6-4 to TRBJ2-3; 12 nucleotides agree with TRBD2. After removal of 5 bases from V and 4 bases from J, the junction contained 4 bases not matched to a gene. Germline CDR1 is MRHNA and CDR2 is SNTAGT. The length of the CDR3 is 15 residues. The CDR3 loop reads CASSPLAGGPDTQYF. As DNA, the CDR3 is TGTGCCAGCAGTCCCCTAGCGGGGGGGCCAGATACGCAGTATTTT.

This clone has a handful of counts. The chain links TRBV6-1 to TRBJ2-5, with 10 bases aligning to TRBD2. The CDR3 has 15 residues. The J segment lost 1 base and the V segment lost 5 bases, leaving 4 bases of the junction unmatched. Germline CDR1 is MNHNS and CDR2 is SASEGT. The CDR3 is CASSMERGGQETQYF. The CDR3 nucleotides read TGTGCCAGCAGTATGGAGCGGGGGGGCCAAGAGACCCAGTACTTC.

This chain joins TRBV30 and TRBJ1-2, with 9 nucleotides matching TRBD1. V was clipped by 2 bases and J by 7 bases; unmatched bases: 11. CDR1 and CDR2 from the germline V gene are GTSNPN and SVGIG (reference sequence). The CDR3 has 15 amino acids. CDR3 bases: TGTGCCTGGAGTCTCCACATCGGGACAGGGCCTGGCTACACCTTC. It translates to CAWSLHIGTGPGYTF.

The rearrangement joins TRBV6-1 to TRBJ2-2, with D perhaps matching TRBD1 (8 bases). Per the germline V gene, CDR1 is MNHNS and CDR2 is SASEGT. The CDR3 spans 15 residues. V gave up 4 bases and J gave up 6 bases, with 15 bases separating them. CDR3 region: CASSGYRGGAGELFF. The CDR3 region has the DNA TGTGCCAGCAGTGGTTACAGGGGGGGCGCCGGGGAGCTGTTTTTT.

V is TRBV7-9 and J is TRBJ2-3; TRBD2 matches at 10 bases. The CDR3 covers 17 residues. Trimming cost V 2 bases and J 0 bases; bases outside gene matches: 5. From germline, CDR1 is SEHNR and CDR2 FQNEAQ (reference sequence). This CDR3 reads CASSLLAGAKSTDTQYF. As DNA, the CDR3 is TGTGCCAGCAGCTTACTAGCGGGGGCAAAGAGCACAGATACGCAGTATTTT.

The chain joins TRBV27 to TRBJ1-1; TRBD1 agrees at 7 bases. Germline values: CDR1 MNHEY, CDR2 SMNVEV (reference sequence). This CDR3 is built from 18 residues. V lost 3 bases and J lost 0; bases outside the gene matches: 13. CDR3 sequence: CASSFDWWGTVMNTEAFF. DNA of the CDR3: TGTGCCAGCAGTTTTGACTGGTGGGGGACAGTCATGAACACTGAAGCTTTCTTT.

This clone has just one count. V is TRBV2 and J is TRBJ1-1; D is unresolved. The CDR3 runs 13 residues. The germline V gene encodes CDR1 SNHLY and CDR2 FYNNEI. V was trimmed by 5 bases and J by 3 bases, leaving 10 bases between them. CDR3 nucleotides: TGTGCCAGCAGTCTAACCTCGTACACTGAAGCTTTCTTT. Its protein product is CASSLTSYTEAFF.

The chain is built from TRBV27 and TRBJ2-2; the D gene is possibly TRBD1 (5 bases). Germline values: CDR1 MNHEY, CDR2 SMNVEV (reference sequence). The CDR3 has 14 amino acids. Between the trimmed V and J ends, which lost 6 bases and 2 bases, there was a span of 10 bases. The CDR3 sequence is CASRPQGNTGELFF. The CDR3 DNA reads TGTGCCAGCAGGCCGCAGGGCAACACCGGGGAGCTGTTTTTT.

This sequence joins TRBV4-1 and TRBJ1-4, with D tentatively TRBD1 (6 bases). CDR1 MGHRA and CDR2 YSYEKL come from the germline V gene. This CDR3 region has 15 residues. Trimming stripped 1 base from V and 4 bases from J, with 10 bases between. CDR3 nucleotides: TGCGCCAGCAGCCAAGCCGGGACAAGTAATGAAAAACTGTTTTTT. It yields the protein CASSQAGTSNEKLFF.

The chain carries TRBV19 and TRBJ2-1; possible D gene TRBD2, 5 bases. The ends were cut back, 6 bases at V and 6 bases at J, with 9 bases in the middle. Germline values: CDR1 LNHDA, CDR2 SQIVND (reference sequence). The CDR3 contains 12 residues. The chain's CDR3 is CASSLLGNEQFF. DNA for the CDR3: TGTGCCAGTAGCTTACTAGGCAATGAGCAGTTCTTC. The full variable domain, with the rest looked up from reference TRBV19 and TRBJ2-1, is DGGITQSPKYLFRKEGQNVTLSCEQNLNHDAMYWYRQDPGQGLRLIYYSQIVNDFQKGDIAEGYSVSREKKESFPLTVTSAQKNPTAFYLCASSLLGNEQFFGPGTRLTVL.

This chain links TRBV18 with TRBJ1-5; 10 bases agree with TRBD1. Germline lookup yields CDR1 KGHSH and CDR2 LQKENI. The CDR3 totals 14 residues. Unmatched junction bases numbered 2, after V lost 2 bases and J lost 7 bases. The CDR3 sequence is CASSPGTGAQPQHF. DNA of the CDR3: TGTGCCAGCTCACCAGGGACAGGGGCCCAGCCCCAGCATTTT.

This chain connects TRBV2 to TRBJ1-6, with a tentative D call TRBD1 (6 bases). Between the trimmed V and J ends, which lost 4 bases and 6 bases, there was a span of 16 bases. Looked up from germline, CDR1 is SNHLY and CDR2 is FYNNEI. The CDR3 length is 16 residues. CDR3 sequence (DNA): TGTGCCAGCAGTGCAGGGGCCGGGACTACTAATTCACCCCTCCACTTT. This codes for CASSAGAGTTNSPLHF.

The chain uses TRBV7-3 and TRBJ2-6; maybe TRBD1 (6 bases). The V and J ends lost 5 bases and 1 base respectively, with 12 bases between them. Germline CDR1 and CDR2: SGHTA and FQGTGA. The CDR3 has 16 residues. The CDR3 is CASSSTGSSGANVLTF. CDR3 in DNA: TGTGCCAGCAGCAGTACAGGGAGTTCTGGGGCCAACGTCCTGACTTTC.

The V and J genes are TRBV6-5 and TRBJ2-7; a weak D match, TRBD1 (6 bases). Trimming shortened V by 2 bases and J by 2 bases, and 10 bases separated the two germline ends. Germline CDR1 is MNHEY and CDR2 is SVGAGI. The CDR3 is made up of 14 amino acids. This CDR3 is CASSYRTVPYEQYF. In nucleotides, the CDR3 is TGTGCCAGCAGTTACCGGACAGTCCCCTACGAGCAGTACTTC.

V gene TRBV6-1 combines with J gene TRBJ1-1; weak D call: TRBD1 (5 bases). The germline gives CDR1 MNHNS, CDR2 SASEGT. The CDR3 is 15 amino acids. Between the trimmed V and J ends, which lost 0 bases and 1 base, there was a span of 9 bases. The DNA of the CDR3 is TGTGCCAGCAGTGAAGCCTTAACAGGGAACACTGAAGCTTTCTTT. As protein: CASSEALTGNTEAFF.

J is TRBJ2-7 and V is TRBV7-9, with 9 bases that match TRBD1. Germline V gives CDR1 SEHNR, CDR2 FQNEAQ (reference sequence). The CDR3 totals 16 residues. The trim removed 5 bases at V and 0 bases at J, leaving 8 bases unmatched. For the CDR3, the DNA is TGTGCCAGCAGCCTCCAAACAGGGGGCCCCTCCTACGAGCAGTACTTC. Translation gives CASSLQTGGPSYEQYF.

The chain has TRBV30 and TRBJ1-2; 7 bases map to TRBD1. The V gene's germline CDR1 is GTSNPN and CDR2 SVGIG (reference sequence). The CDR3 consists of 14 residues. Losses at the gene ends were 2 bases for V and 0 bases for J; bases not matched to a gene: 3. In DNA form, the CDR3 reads TGTGCCTGGAGTCCGGGACAGTCTAACTATGGCTACACCTTC. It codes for CAWSPGQSNYGYTF.

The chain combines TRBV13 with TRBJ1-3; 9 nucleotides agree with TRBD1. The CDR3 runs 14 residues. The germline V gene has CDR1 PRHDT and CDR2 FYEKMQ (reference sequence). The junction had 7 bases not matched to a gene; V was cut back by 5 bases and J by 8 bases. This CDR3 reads CASSPGTGMDTIYF. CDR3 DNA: TGTGCCAGCAGCCCCGGGACAGGGATGGACACCATATATTTT.

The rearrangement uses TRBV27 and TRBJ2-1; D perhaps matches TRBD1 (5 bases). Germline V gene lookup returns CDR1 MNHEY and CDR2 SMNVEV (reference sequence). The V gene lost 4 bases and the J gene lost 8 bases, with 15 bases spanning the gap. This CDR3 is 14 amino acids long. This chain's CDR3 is CASSSGRDRHEQFF. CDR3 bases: TGTGCCAGCAGTTCGGGCAGGGATCGGCATGAGCAGTTCTTC.

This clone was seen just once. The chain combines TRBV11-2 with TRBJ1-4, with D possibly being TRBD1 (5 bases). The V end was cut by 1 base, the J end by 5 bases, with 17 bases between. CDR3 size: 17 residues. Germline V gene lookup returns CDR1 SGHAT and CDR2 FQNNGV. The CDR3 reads CASSLGARAGLNEKLFF. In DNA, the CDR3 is TGTGCCAGCAGCTTAGGAGCCCGGGCAGGGTTAAATGAAAAACTGTTTTTT.

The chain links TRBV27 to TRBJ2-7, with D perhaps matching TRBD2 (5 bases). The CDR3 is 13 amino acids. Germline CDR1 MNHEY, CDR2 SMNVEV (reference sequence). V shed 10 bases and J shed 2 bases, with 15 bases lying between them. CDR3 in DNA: TGTGCCACCCGTCGGGAAGCCCCCTACGAGCAGTACTTC. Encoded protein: CATRREAPYEQYF.

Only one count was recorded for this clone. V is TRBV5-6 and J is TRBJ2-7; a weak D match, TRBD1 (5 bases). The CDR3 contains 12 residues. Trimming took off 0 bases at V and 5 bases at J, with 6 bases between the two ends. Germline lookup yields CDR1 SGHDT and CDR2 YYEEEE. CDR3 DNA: TGTGCCAGCAGCTTGGTAGGGGACGAGCAGTACTTC. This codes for CASSLVGDEQYF.

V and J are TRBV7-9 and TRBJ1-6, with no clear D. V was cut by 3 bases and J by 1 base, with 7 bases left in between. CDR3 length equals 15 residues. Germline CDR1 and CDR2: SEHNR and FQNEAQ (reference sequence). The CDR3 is CASSFEGSYNSPLHF. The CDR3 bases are TGTGCCAGCAGCTTCGAGGGATCCTATAATTCACCCCTCCACTTT.

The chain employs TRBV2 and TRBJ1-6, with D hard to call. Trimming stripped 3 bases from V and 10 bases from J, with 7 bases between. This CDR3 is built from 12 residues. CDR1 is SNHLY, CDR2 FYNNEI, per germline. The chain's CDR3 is CASSDLRSPLHF. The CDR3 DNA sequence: TGTGCCAGCAGTGATTTGAGATCACCCCTCCACTTT.